This T cell receptor (beta chain) was captured by sequencing in a study of cytotoxic CD8 clonotypes in ibrutinib-treated CLL. Study background: Response material was collected after a median around 12 months of treatment, range 6 to 36.

Profiled with immunoSEQ multiplex PCR; TCRdb holds only in-frame clones, not every one. The sample records around 310,000 clones, 80% being singletons. This clone has only a few counts. The CDR3 runs to 13 residues. Per the germline V gene, CDR1 is SGHTA and CDR2 is FQGNSA. Sequencing used PBMCs, obtained before ibrutinib treatment. The chain links TRBV7-2 to TRBJ2-3, with 7 bases lining up with TRBD1. The clonotype was recovered from a human donor with chronic lymphocytic leukemia. The CDR3 DNA sequence: TGTGGGAGTGGGACAGTCAGGGGAGATACGCAGTATTTT. Translated, it gives CGSGTVRGDTQYF.